This TCR beta chain was captured by sequencing in a study of glioma-infiltrating T cells after dendritic cell vaccination. About the research overall: Dendritic cells derived from monocytes and pulsed with autologous tumor lysate formed the vaccine.

Study-level findings and limits: Only a small number of patients had complete blood and tumor samples.

Isocitrate dehydrogenase mutation was absent in all glioblastoma patients. The PCR used 60 V beta and 13 J beta primers. Sequenced by immunoSEQ multiplex PCR; TCRdb stores in-frame clones only, minus some. This sample has about 96,000 clones, with over 60% found just once. Concerning this clone: The antigen is not known.

This CDR3 has 14 amino acids. The ends were cut back, 3 bases at V and 2 bases at J, with 11 bases in the middle. The germline gives CDR1 SGDLS, CDR2 YYNGEE. The sequencing used blood, collected before dendritic cell vaccination. This sequence joins TRBV9 and TRBJ1-1, with D possibly TRBD1 on 5 matching bases. This sequence originates from a human donor with glioblastoma. Written as DNA, the CDR3 is TGTGCCAGCAGCGAGGGGTGGGGCAACACTGAAGCTTTCTTT. As protein: CASSEGWGNTEAFF.